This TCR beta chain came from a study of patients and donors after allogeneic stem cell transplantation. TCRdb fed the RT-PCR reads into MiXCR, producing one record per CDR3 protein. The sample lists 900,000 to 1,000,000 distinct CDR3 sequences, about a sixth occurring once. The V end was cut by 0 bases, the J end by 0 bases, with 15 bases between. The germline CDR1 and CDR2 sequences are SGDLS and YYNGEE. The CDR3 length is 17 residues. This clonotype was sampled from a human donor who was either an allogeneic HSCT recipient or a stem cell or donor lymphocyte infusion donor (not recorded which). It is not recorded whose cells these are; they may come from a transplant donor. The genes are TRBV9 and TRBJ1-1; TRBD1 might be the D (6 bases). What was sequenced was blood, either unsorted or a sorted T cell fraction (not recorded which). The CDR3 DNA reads TGTGCCAGCAGCGTAGATCCCGGGACACATCTGAACACTGAAGCTTTCTTT. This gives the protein CASSVDPGTHLNTEAFF.